These 3 T cell receptor beta chains came from one sample sequenced in a study of response to subunit inactivated influenza vaccine. TCRdb re-analysed the RT-PCR reads in MiXCR, keeping a single row per CDR3 protein. Of about 580,000 distinct CDR3 sequences listed, less than 15% are singletons. This material consisted of PBMCs from blood, taken 12 days after vaccination. These TCRs come from a man aged 45-60 years who received an inactivated influenza vaccine.

The J gene is TRBJ2-7, the V gene TRBV4-3, with 7 bases lining up with TRBD1. The V segment lost 0 bases and the J segment 4 bases; nucleotides outside the gene matches: 6. The CDR3 contains 15 residues. Germline V gene data show CDR1 as LGHNA and CDR2 as YSLEER. The CDR3 sequence is CASSQEGTETYEQYF. CDR3 nucleotide sequence: TGCGCCAGCAGCCAAGAAGGGACAGAGACTTACGAGCAGTACTTC.

V gene TRBV3-1 combines with J gene TRBJ2-3; D remains unclear. CDR1 and CDR2 from the germline V gene are LGHDT and YNNKEL (reference sequence). V was cut by 0 bases and J by 9 bases, with 10 bases left in between. The CDR3 covers 13 residues. The CDR3 sequence: CASSQDSGVTQYF. The CDR3 DNA reads as TGTGCCAGCAGCCAAGATAGTGGCGTAACGCAGTATTTT.

This clonotype has at least ten counts. This rearrangement joins TRBV6-2 or TRBV6-3 to TRBJ1-5; no firm D call. The CDR3 totals 16 residues. CDR1 and CDR2 (germline): MNHEY, SVGEGT. The V end was cut by 7 bases, the J end by 2 bases, with 18 bases between. The CDR3 coding sequence is TGTGCCAGCAAACAAGGAGAGGGCGTCGGCAATCAGCCCCAGCATTTT. Encoded protein: CASKQGEGVGNQPQHF.